Sequencing of this TCR beta chain was carried out in a study of T cell responses to AZD1222 COVID-19 vaccine. Germline assignment: CDR1 SNHLY and CDR2 FYNNEI. This CDR3 contains 14 residues. The ends were cut back, 5 bases at V and 2 bases at J, with 10 bases in the middle. Comment on this clone: Its antigen is as yet unknown.

Study conclusions and caveats: Spike-specific TCR breadth and depth went up after people got two AZD1222 doses.

Only in-frame clones appear in the TCRdb table, and some are missing; sequencing was by immunoSEQ multiplex PCR. Of over 90,000 clones in the sample, 80% to 95% were seen once. The source is an adult in good health. J is TRBJ1-5 and V is TRBV2, with D perhaps matching TRBD1 (6 bases). The sample in question was peripheral blood, obtained on day 0 of AZD1222 vaccination. CDR3 bases: TGTGCCAGCAGTAACAGGGTCGGCAATCAGCCCCAGCATTTT. It is translated as CASSNRVGNQPQHF. Full variable domain (missing parts from reference TRBV2 and TRBJ1-5): EPEVTQTPSHQVTQMGQEVILRCVPISNHLYFYWYRQILGQKVEFLVSFYNNEISEKSEIFDDQFSVERPDGSNFTLKIRSTKLEDSAMYFCASSNRVGNQPQHFGDGTRLSIL.